The 21 T cell receptor beta chains in this list originate from one sample, sequenced in a study of a mutant IDH1 vaccine in newly diagnosed glioma. Time point described: baseline, week 1 (first vaccination visit). As to treatment: pre-vaccination baseline after standard-of-care therapy. Some clones are missing from TCRdb's copy, which holds only in-frame ones; the method was immunoSEQ multiplex PCR. The sample has nearly 50,000 clones; roughly 85% are singletons. The sequences come from PBMCs, collected from a glioma patient treated with radiotherapy, temozolomide or both. The receptor source for this set is a man aged 35-49 years with glioma.

This chain connects TRBV15 to TRBJ2-7, with D uncertain. Germline-derived CDR1 and CDR2 are LNHNV and YYDKDF (reference sequence). V was shortened by 6 bases and J by 2 bases, with 11 bases between the two germline ends. This CDR3 contains 13 residues. DNA for the CDR3: TGTGCCACCAGTACCGGGCTCGCCTACGAGCAGTACTTC. It codes for CATSTGLAYEQYF.

The chain uses TRBV10-3 and TRBJ2-7; D is undetermined. CDR1 is ENHRY and CDR2 is SYGVKD in the germline V gene. V was trimmed by 3 bases and J by 3 bases, leaving 12 bases between them. The CDR3 is 14 residues long. The CDR3 DNA sequence: TGTGCCATCAGTGAAATCCCCGCCTACTACGAGCAGTACTTC. Protein: CAISEIPAYYEQYF.

The rearrangement links TRBV4-2 to TRBJ2-1; D is undetermined. Germline values: CDR1 LGHNA, CDR2 YNFKEQ. The CDR3 totals 13 residues. Deletions cut 3 bases from V and 8 bases from J, with 11 bases between. The CDR3 loop reads CASSQERWDEQFF. In nucleotides, the CDR3 is TGTGCCAGCAGCCAGGAACGCTGGGATGAGCAGTTCTTC.

The chain couples TRBV18 to TRBJ1-2; perhaps TRBD1 as D (6 bases). Trimming removed 5 bases from V and 1 base from J, with 8 bases in between. CDR1 is KGHSH, CDR2 LQKENI, per germline. The CDR3 is 13 residues long. The CDR3 sequence: CASSADSNYGYTF. The CDR3 DNA sequence: TGTGCCAGCTCAGCGGACAGTAACTATGGCTACACCTTC.

This chain connects TRBV5-1 to TRBJ2-5, with D uncertain. CDR1 SGHRS and CDR2 YFSETQ come from the germline V gene. The CDR3 length is 12 residues. Between the trimmed V and J ends, which lost 0 bases and 1 base, there was a span of 1 base. The DNA for the CDR3 is TGCGCCAGCAGCTTGGCCCAAGAGACCCAGTACTTC. Translation: CASSLAQETQYF.

A single count supports this clone. The gene calls are TRBV19 and TRBJ2-7; D unresolved. Germline CDR1 is LNHDA and CDR2 is SQIVND (reference sequence). This CDR3 contains 11 residues. V lost 4 bases and J lost 6, with 7 bases in between. CDR3 region: CASSSRSEQYF. The DNA of the CDR3 is TGTGCCAGTAGTAGTAGGAGCGAGCAGTACTTC.

This clone was seen only once. The CDR3 here is CASSPWLAHSSYNEQFF. CDR3 coding DNA: TGTGCCAGCAGCCCGTGGCTAGCGCATAGCTCCTACAATGAGCAGTTCTTC. V gene TRBV7-2 combines with J gene TRBJ2-1; tentative D call: TRBD2 (6 bases). This CDR3 region has 17 residues. Germline values: CDR1 SGHTA, CDR2 FQGNSA. V gave up 5 bases and J gave up 0 bases, with 17 bases separating them.

The chain carries TRBV5-1 and TRBJ2-5; no firm D call. The CDR3 loop spans 12 amino acids. Deletions cut 5 bases from V and 3 bases from J, with 8 bases between. Germline V gene sequence: CDR1 SGHRS, CDR2 YFSETQ. CDR3 protein: CASSSSEETQYF. Written as DNA, the CDR3 is TGCGCCAGCAGTAGCTCCGAAGAGACCCAGTACTTC.

A note on this clone: The DNA is left out, because the CDR3 cannot be placed on it with certainty; the CDR3 is given as TCRdb lists it. The chain has TRBV6-5 and TRBJ2-2; the listed D gene, TRBD1, was not tested against the DNA. CDR1 and CDR2 (germline): MNHEY, SVGAGI. Both ends counted, the CDR3 spans 13 residues. This CDR3 reads CASVDRVGRGAVF.

V gene TRBV7-2 combines with J gene TRBJ2-5, with a weak D call TRBD1 (7 bases). Per germline, CDR1 SGHTA and CDR2 FQGNSA. Trimming left V 5 bases short and J 5 bases short, with 15 bases between. The CDR3 has 14 residues. CDR3 residues: CASSPGDRVETQYF. CDR3 coding DNA: TGTGCCAGCAGCCCGGGAGACAGGGTGGAGACCCAGTACTTC. Variable domain in full (rest from reference TRBV7-2 and TRBJ2-5): GAGVSQSPSNKVTEKGKDVELRCDPISGHTALYWYRQSLGQGLEFLIYFQGNSAPDKSGLPSDRFSAERTGGSVSTLTIQRTQQEDSAVYLCASSPGDRVETQYFGPGTRLLVL.

The chain recombines TRBV27 with TRBJ2-1; 7 nucleotides agree with TRBD1. Germline CDR1 and CDR2: MNHEY and SMNVEV (reference sequence). There are 13 residues in the CDR3. After removal of 2 bases from V and 8 bases from J, the junction contained 3 bases not matched to a gene. The DNA of the CDR3 is TGTGCCAGCAGTTTAGACAGGGCCTATGAGCAGTTCTTC. Protein product: CASSLDRAYEQFF.

This clone has just a few counts. This rearrangement joins TRBV28 to TRBJ2-3; possibly TRBD2 for D (6 bases). V dropped 3 bases and J dropped 3 bases, with 10 bases sitting between them. CDR1 is MDHEN, CDR2 SYDVKM, per germline. The CDR3 extends over 14 amino acids. In nucleotides, the CDR3 is TGTGCCAGCAGTTTTGTGGCGGGAACAGATACGCAGTATTTT. Amino acids: CASSFVAGTDTQYF.

J is TRBJ1-1 and V is TRBV18, with 7 nucleotides matching TRBD1. CDR1 KGHSH and CDR2 LQKENI come from the germline V gene. The V segment lost 6 bases and the J segment 0 bases; nucleotides outside the gene matches: 7. This CDR3 spans 15 amino acids. The CDR3 nucleotides are TGTGCCAGCTCCACCGGGACAGCTATGAACACTGAAGCTTTCTTT. This gives the protein CASSTGTAMNTEAFF.

This clone is medium-sized in the sample. This rearrangement joins TRBV18 to TRBJ2-7, with D perhaps matching TRBD1 (5 bases). The CDR3 loop spans 13 amino acids. Between the trimmed V and J ends, which lost 4 bases and 1 base, there was a span of 8 bases. Per the germline V gene, CDR1 is KGHSH and CDR2 is LQKENI. CDR3 sequence (DNA): TGTGCCAGCTCACAGACAGAGTCCTACGAGCAGTACTTC. Translating gives CASSQTESYEQYF.

The rearrangement joins TRBV7-2 to TRBJ2-7; 11 bases line up with TRBD1. The germline gives CDR1 SGHTA, CDR2 FQGNSA. Germline trimming cut 2 bases from V and 3 bases from J; bases unmatched to any gene: 6. The CDR3 runs to 16 residues. The CDR3 loop reads CASSLPGTGGDYEQYF. The CDR3 region has the DNA TGTGCCAGCAGCTTACCCGGGACAGGGGGGGACTACGAGCAGTACTTC.

The chain uses TRBV4-3 and TRBJ2-7; no reliable D call. CDR3 size: 13 residues. Germline V gene data show CDR1 as LGHNA and CDR2 as YSLEER. V was clipped by 0 bases and J by 4 bases, with 7 bases between them. The CDR3 region has the DNA TGCGCCAGCAGCCAAGATTGGGGTTACGAGCAGTACTTC. Translation gives CASSQDWGYEQYF.

The chain carries TRBV7-3 and TRBJ1-2; the D is unclear. The CDR3 has 12 residues. In germline, CDR1 is SGHTA, CDR2 FQGTGA. Deletions cut 0 bases from V and 8 bases from J, with 7 bases between. The CDR3 sequence is CASSLTTYGYTF. The CDR3 DNA reads TGTGCCAGCAGCTTAACCACTTACGGCTACACCTTC.

V is TRBV7-9 and J is TRBJ2-7; 8 bases map to TRBD1. Looked up from germline, CDR1 is SEHNR and CDR2 is FQNEAQ (reference sequence). V lost 5 bases, J lost 0 bases, and 3 bases stayed unmatched. CDR3 length equals 14 residues. The CDR3 nucleotides read TGTGCCAGCAGCGACAGGGGTAGCTCCTACGAGCAGTACTTC. Translated: CASSDRGSSYEQYF.

The rearrangement joins TRBV7-9 to TRBJ2-3; a possible D gene is TRBD2 (5 bases). In germline, CDR1 is SEHNR, CDR2 FQNEAQ (reference sequence). V shed 6 bases and J shed 7 bases, with 11 bases lying between them. The CDR3 covers 12 residues. CDR3 in amino acids: CASRRGVYTQYF. CDR3 bases: TGTGCCAGCAGACGGGGAGTGTATACGCAGTATTTT.

The chain recombines TRBV11-2 with TRBJ2-7; D is uncertain. Trimming removed 3 bases at V and 2 bases at J, with 2 bases between. Germline-derived CDR1 and CDR2 are SGHAT and FQNNGV. The CDR3 consists of 11 residues. The chain's CDR3 is CASSFTYEQYF. The CDR3 DNA follows: TGTGCCAGCAGCTTCACCTACGAGCAGTACTTC. Looking up the rest from reference TRBV11-2 and TRBJ2-7 gives the full variable domain: EAGVAQSPRYKIIEKRQSVAFWCNPISGHATLYWYQQILGQGPKLLIQFQNNGVVDDSQLPKDRFSAERLKGVDSTLKIQPAKLEDSAVYLCASSFTYEQYFGPGTRLTVT.

The V and J genes are TRBV9 and TRBJ1-1; D might be TRBD1 (6 bases). The CDR3 sequence is 14 residues long. In germline, CDR1 is SGDLS, CDR2 YYNGEE. With 5 bases removed from V and 0 bases from J, the gap between germline ends came to 11 bases. The CDR3 DNA reads as TGTGCCAGCAGTCAGGGGCGGCTGAACACTGAAGCTTTCTTT. Translated: CASSQGRLNTEAFF.